One TCR beta chain is described in this entry. The table came from immunoSEQ multiplex PCR; TCRdb's copy has only in-frame clones and leaves some out. The sample has around 60,000 clones; 70% to 75% are singletons. The data were taken from a study of T cell clones after liver transplantation. As for the study in general: Graft-donor-reactive sequences were compared with third-party-reactive TCRbeta sequences from pre-transplant mixed lymphocyte reactions.

CDR3 length: 14 amino acids. CDR1 is MNHNS and CDR2 is SASEGT in the germline V gene. Trimming took off 2 bases at V and 7 bases at J, with 14 bases between the two ends. CD3+CD4+ and CD3+CD8+ cells were FACS-sorted from thawed unstimulated PBMCs. Here the sequenced sample was CD4+ T cells from blood, taken before liver transplant. The chain is built from TRBV6-1 and TRBJ1-1; D is unclear. The clonotype originates from a human donor who received a liver transplant. CDR3 region: CASSEIEARGEAFF. CDR3 nucleotide sequence: TGTGCCAGCAGTGAAATTGAGGCGCGCGGTGAAGCTTTCTTT.